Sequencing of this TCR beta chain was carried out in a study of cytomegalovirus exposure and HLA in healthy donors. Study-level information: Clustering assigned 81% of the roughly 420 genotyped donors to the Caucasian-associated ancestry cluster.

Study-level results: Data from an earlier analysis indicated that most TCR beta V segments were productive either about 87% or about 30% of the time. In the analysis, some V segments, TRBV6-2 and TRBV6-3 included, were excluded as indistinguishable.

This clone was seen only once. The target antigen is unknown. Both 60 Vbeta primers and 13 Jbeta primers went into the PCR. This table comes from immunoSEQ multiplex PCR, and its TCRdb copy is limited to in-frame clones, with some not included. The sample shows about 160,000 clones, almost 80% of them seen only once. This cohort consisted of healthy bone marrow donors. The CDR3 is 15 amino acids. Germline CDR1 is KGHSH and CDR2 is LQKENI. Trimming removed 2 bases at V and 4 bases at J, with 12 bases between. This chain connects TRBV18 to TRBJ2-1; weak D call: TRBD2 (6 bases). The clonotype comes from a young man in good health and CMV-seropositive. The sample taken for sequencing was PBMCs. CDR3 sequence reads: CASSPYRESYNEQFF. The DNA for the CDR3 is TGTGCCAGCTCACCATACCGGGAGAGTTACAATGAGCAGTTCTTC.